The 8 T cell receptor beta chains presented below share a single source sample, sequenced in a study of regulatory T cells in long-lasting Graves disease. Sequencing libraries for TCR beta were prepared with iRepertoire HTBI primers and Arm-PCR of CDR3 regions. MiXCR was run by TCRdb on the multiplex PCR reads, yielding one entry per CDR3 protein. The sample includes about 540,000 distinct CDR3 sequences, roughly 13% seen only once; the top ten take approximately 9.3%. Time point here: newly diagnosed GD, antithyroid drugs for less than 3 months. The TCR library was made from RNA extracted from PBMCs. Separately, the same data were catalogued under a study of T cells in Graves' hyperthyroidism and ophthalmopathy.

The sequencing used peripheral blood mononuclear cells (PBMCs), collected at new diagnosis, from a patient treated with antithyroid drugs. All receptors come from a man aged 25-40 years with Graves disease.

This clonotype has only a few counts. The CDR3 DNA follows: TGTGCCAGTAGTATATTTAGCGGGGCCAAAAACATTCAGTACTTC. Protein: CASSIFSGAKNIQYF. This chain links TRBV19 with TRBJ2-4, with 7 bases lining up with TRBD2. This CDR3 has 15 residues. Germline V gives CDR1 LNHDA, CDR2 SQIVND (reference sequence). V lost 2 bases, J lost 1 base, and 2 bases stayed unmatched.

V and J are TRBV14 and TRBJ2-2; tentative D call: TRBD1 (7 bases). V gave up 4 bases and J gave up 4 bases, with 13 bases separating them. CDR1 is SGHDN and CDR2 is FVKESK in the germline V gene. CDR3 length: 15 amino acids. The CDR3 region has the DNA TGTGCCAGCAGCCGTCAGGGGGGAGGCACCGGGGAGCTGTTTTTT. Amino acid sequence: CASSRQGGGTGELFF.

J is TRBJ2-3 and V is TRBV12-5; the match to TRBD2 covers 11 bases. The CDR3 is 15 amino acids. CDR1 and CDR2 (germline): LGHNT, FRNRAP. The junction had 4 bases not matched to a gene; V was cut back by 5 bases and J by 3 bases. The CDR3 protein is CASGRLAGLTDTQYF. In nucleotides, the CDR3 is TGTGCTAGTGGTCGACTAGCGGGACTGACAGATACGCAGTATTTT.

This clonotype was found many times. The genes are TRBV7-3 and TRBJ2-1; D is ambiguous. The CDR3 contains 12 residues. Germline V gene data show CDR1 as SGHTA and CDR2 as FQGTGA. V was clipped by 1 base and J by 9 bases, with 7 bases between them. The CDR3 protein is CASSLSRGEQFF. CDR3 nucleotides: TGTGCCAGCAGCTTAAGCCGCGGTGAGCAGTTCTTC.

This clonotype was seen repeatedly, ten times or more. The CDR3 loop reads CAWSETGPYREQFF. CDR3 coding DNA: TGTGCCTGGAGTGAAACGGGCCCGTATCGTGAGCAGTTCTTC. The V gene is TRBV30, the J gene TRBJ2-1; unclear D gene. Germline CDR1 GTSNPN, CDR2 SVGIG (reference sequence). V dropped 1 base and J dropped 9 bases, with 16 bases sitting between them. CDR3 size: 14 residues.

The table lists this clonotype with many counts. The chain combines TRBV27 with TRBJ1-5; no clear D gene. This CDR3 spans 13 amino acids. Germline V gene sequence: CDR1 MNHEY, CDR2 SMNVEV (reference sequence). V was shortened by 3 bases and J by 7 bases, with 10 bases between the two germline ends. The CDR3 region is CASSLPGKQPQHF. In nucleotides, the CDR3 is TGTGCCAGCAGTTTGCCGGGGAAGCAGCCCCAGCATTTT.

In its sample, this clonotype was seen a few times. The chain recombines TRBV27 with TRBJ2-1, with 7 positions matching TRBD1. The CDR3 totals 16 residues. The germline V gene has CDR1 MNHEY and CDR2 SMNVEV (reference sequence). Unmatched junction bases numbered 7, after V lost 5 bases and J lost 0 bases. Here the CDR3 DNA reads TGTGCCAGCAGTCTAGCCGCAGGGGGCTCCTACAATGAGCAGTTCTTC. Encoded protein: CASSLAAGGSYNEQFF.

This chain uses TRBV20-1 with TRBJ1-1; the D is unclear. From germline, CDR1 is DFQATT and CDR2 SNEGSKA (reference sequence). V shed 3 bases and J shed 10 bases, with 18 bases lying between them. The CDR3 has 13 amino acids. CDR3 coding DNA: TGCAGTGCTAGGCACCGAGGCCGACCCGGAGCTTTCTTT. Its translation is CSARHRGRPGAFF.